The present T cell receptor beta chain was sequenced within a study of blood T cells in healthy people across ages. Findings of the study overall: Expanded clonotype changes were possibly confounded by unknown donor CMV status. Diversity was estimated from one million T cells, and these estimates were considered underestimates.

Concerning this clonotype: Its antigen is as yet unknown. Germline is not matched at one junction end, which may reflect a read error.

Healthy Caucasian individuals from Russia aged about 6 to 90 served as donors. For the second PCR, which ran for about 6 to 12 cycles, a sample-barcoded 5' primer and a J-beta primer mix were used. Every cDNA was tagged by a template-switch adaptor with 12 random nucleotides. Each CDR3 protein gets one entry after TCRdb re-called the 5' RACE reads with MiXCR. The sample yields about a million distinct CDR3 sequences, 30% to 40% seen once. The CDR3 extends over 11 amino acids. This sequence was found in a man younger than 30 in good health. The sequenced material came from blood. V gene TRBV12-3 or TRBV12-4 combines with J gene TRBJ1-1, with a tentative D call TRBD1 (5 bases). CDR3 sequence reads: CASSSGTGAFF. In DNA form, the CDR3 reads TGTGCCAGCAGTTCGGGGACTGGAGCTTTCTTT.